The 20 T cell receptor beta chains reported below all come from one sample, sequenced in a study of blood T cell repertoires in COVID-19. Only in-frame clones appear in the TCRdb table, and some are missing; sequencing was by immunoSEQ multiplex PCR. Of 120,000 to 150,000 clones in the sample, over 75% were seen once. Input material: PBMCs or T cells enriched from blood (not recorded which). The receptor set was obtained from a man aged 45-65 years in a cohort exposed to, infected with or recovered from COVID-19 (not recorded which).

This clone was picked up one time. The V call is TRBV9, the J call TRBJ2-5; 11 bases agree with TRBD2. V shed 0 bases and J 4 bases; nucleotides not matched to a gene: 5. Germline loops: CDR1 SGDLS, CDR2 YYNGEE. This CDR3 is 16 amino acids long. Written as DNA, the CDR3 is TGTGCCAGCAGCGTAGGGCTAGCGGGGGGTGCAGAGACCCAGTACTTC. It translates to CASSVGLAGGAETQYF.

J is TRBJ2-3 and V is TRBV5-1, with 9 nucleotides matching TRBD2. With 1 base clipped from V and 5 bases from J, the junction kept 14 bases outside the gene matches. The germline V gene has CDR1 SGHRS and CDR2 YFSETQ. CDR3 length equals 18 residues. The CDR3 DNA reads TGCGCCAGCAGCTTGTCCCCGGCCGGCGCGGGAGGGAAAGATACGCAGTATTTT. Its translation is CASSLSPAGAGGKDTQYF.

This chain joins TRBV5-1 and TRBJ2-2, with D possibly TRBD1 on 6 matching bases. The CDR3 spans 14 residues. Germline CDR1 reads SGHRS; CDR2 reads YFSETQ. Trimming shortened V by 4 bases and J by 4 bases, and 11 bases separated the two germline ends. The CDR3 coding sequence is TGCGCCAGCAGCGGAATGACAGGCACCGGGGAGCTGTTTTTT. Amino acid sequence: CASSGMTGTGELFF.

The chain employs TRBV9 and TRBJ1-6, with D possibly being TRBD1 (5 bases). This CDR3 is 14 amino acids long. Trimming stripped 4 bases from V and 9 bases from J, with 14 bases between. The V gene's germline CDR1 is SGDLS and CDR2 YYNGEE. CDR3 region: CASSIQGIGSPLHF. The DNA of the CDR3 is TGTGCCAGCAGCATCCAGGGTATAGGTTCACCCCTCCACTTT.

The gene calls are TRBV7-2 and TRBJ2-7; 10 nucleotides line up with TRBD2. V lost 4 bases, J lost 3 bases, and 3 bases stayed unmatched. CDR3 length: 14 residues. Germline assignment: CDR1 SGHTA and CDR2 FQGNSA. The CDR3 spells CASSYSSGSYEQYF. DNA of the CDR3: TGTGCCAGCAGCTACTCTAGCGGGAGCTACGAGCAGTACTTC.

The chain carries TRBV6-5 and TRBJ1-2; D possibly corresponds to TRBD1 (5 bases). CDR1 and CDR2 from the germline V gene are MNHEY and SVGAGI. The CDR3 runs 14 residues. Between the trimmed V and J ends, which lost 0 bases and 4 bases, there was a span of 9 bases. The CDR3 DNA sequence: TGTGCCAGCAGTTACTCCCCAGGGCTCTATGGCTACACCTTC. Its protein is CASSYSPGLYGYTF.

The chain has TRBV5-6 and TRBJ1-1; D might be TRBD1 (5 bases). The V end lost 1 base, the J end lost 5 bases, and 9 bases lay between the germline ends. The germline CDR1 and CDR2 sequences are SGHDT and YYEEEE. This CDR3 contains 13 residues. The CDR3: CASSLSGGTEAFF. The CDR3 nucleotides are TGTGCCAGCAGCTTGTCGGGGGGGACTGAAGCTTTCTTT.

This chain connects TRBV19 to TRBJ2-7; the D gene is possibly TRBD2 (6 bases). Trimming stripped 1 base from V and 6 bases from J, with 16 bases between. Germline CDR1 LNHDA, CDR2 SQIVND (reference sequence). The CDR3 is 15 amino acids. The chain's CDR3 is CASSIGGLFGSEQYF. The CDR3 bases are TGTGCCAGTAGTATAGGGGGTCTCTTCGGGAGCGAGCAGTACTTC.

The chain has TRBV7-9 and TRBJ1-2, with TRBD1 identical over 10 bases. Trimming at V came to 4 bases and at J to 5 bases, leaving 7 bases not matched to a gene. The germline CDR1 and CDR2 sequences are SEHNR and FQNEAQ (reference sequence). This CDR3 region has 15 residues. The CDR3 coding sequence is TGTGCCAGCAGCTCTGACAGGGGGCTCGGGTATGGCTACACCTTC. Its translation is CASSSDRGLGYGYTF.

The chain has TRBV28 and TRBJ2-3; 8 nucleotides align to TRBD1. The CDR3 covers 15 residues. V lost 1 base to trimming and J lost 6 bases; unmatched junction nucleotides: 6. Germline V gene sequence: CDR1 MDHEN, CDR2 SYDVKM. CDR3 sequence: CASSLSRGLGDTQYF. The CDR3 region has the DNA TGTGCCAGCAGTTTATCCAGGGGGCTAGGGGATACGCAGTATTTT. The full variable domain, completed using reference TRBV28 and TRBJ2-3, is DVKVTQSSRYLVKRTGEKVFLECVQDMDHENMFWYRQDPGLGLRLIYFSYDVKMKEKGDIPEGYSVSREKKERFSLILESASTNQTSMYLCASSLSRGLGDTQYFGPGTRLTVL.

The chain has TRBV6-5 and TRBJ1-2; the match to TRBD1 covers 11 bases. Germline V lookup: CDR1 MNHEY, CDR2 SVGAGI. J lost 6 bases, V lost 0 bases, and 0 bases had no gene match. The CDR3 consists of 14 residues. The CDR3 sequence: CASSYSGQGDGYTF. CDR3 sequence (DNA): TGTGCCAGCAGTTACTCGGGACAGGGGGATGGCTACACCTTC.

Only a few counts were recorded for this clone. The V and J genes are TRBV9 and TRBJ1-6, with D perhaps TRBD1 (5 bases). CDR1 SGDLS and CDR2 YYNGEE come from the germline V gene. V gave up 3 bases and J gave up 10 bases, with 14 bases separating them. The CDR3 extends over 14 amino acids. The CDR3 protein is CASSAAGFVSPLHF. Written as DNA, the CDR3 is TGTGCCAGCAGCGCCGCAGGGTTTGTCTCACCCCTCCACTTT.

The chain has TRBV11-2 and TRBJ1-4; 8 bases match TRBD1. CDR1 SGHAT and CDR2 FQNNGV come from the germline V gene. The CDR3 has 14 amino acids. With V trimmed by 4 bases and J by 8 bases, 6 bases remained unmatched. The CDR3 bases are TGTGCCAGCAGCTACGGACAGGGTTTGGAAAAACTGTTTTTT. Translation gives CASSYGQGLEKLFF.

This clone appeared a single time. The chain employs TRBV25-1 and TRBJ1-2; D call uncertain. The CDR3 totals 13 residues. Trimming removed 6 bases at V and 1 base at J, with 9 bases between. Germline V lookup: CDR1 MGHDK, CDR2 SYGVNS. The CDR3 DNA reads as TGTGCCAGCAGCACAGAAAATAACTATGGCTACACCTTC. Translating gives CASSTENNYGYTF.

This clone was seen only a few times. V is TRBV24-1 and J is TRBJ1-1, with unresolved D. V lost 7 bases and J 1 base, leaving 9 bases between the germline ends. The CDR3 contains 13 residues. The germline V gene has CDR1 KGHDR and CDR2 SFDVKD. The CDR3 spells CATRETPNTEAFF. The CDR3 bases are TGTGCCACCAGAGAAACACCGAACACTGAAGCTTTCTTT.

The gene calls are TRBV5-1 and TRBJ1-5; perhaps TRBD1 as D (5 bases). This CDR3 has 15 residues. The V and J ends lost 6 bases and 2 bases respectively, with 15 bases between them. From germline, CDR1 is SGHRS and CDR2 YFSETQ. DNA of the CDR3: TGCGCCAGCAAAGGGGCCCCCGAGGGCAATCAGCCCCAGCATTTT. This codes for CASKGAPEGNQPQHF.

This chain links TRBV6-5 with TRBJ2-1; D not certain. With 6 bases removed from V and 0 bases from J, the gap between germline ends came to 6 bases. CDR1 MNHEY and CDR2 SVGAGI come from the germline V gene. The CDR3 extends over 13 amino acids. The CDR3 loop is CASSDSSYNEQFF. CDR3 in DNA: TGTGCCAGCAGCGATAGCTCCTACAATGAGCAGTTCTTC.

This rearrangement joins TRBV18 to TRBJ1-2; 8 nucleotides match TRBD1. Trimming took 4 bases from V and 7 from J; bases not matched to a gene: 11. The CDR3 contains 15 residues. Looked up from germline, CDR1 is KGHSH and CDR2 is LQKENI. The chain's CDR3 is CASSLGQGLAVGYTF. In DNA form, the CDR3 reads TGTGCCAGCTCACTCGGACAGGGCCTCGCTGTTGGCTACACCTTC.

The rearrangement joins TRBV19 to TRBJ1-6, with D possibly matching TRBD1 (5 bases). In germline, CDR1 is LNHDA, CDR2 SQIVND (reference sequence). The length of the CDR3 is 16 residues. V dropped 8 bases and J dropped 2 bases, with 16 bases sitting between them. In DNA, the CDR3 is TGTGCCAGTTCAGGCCCAAGGGGCGCCTATAATTCACCCCTCCACTTT. Protein: CASSGPRGAYNSPLHF.

This clone was observed once. The chain joins TRBV7-8 to TRBJ2-7, with D possibly matching TRBD1 (5 bases). Germline values: CDR1 SGHVS, CDR2 FQNEAQ. V lost 0 bases, J lost 1 base, and 7 bases lay in between. CDR3 length equals 14 residues. CDR3 sequence: CASSLAGQSYEQYF. The CDR3 DNA follows: TGTGCCAGCAGCTTAGCAGGACAATCCTACGAGCAGTACTTC.